This paragraph reports one T cell receptor beta chain. Its target is not known. The sample comes from a study of cytomegalovirus exposure and HLA in healthy donors. Notes on the study in general: The study flagged some 170 TCR beta chains as cytomegalovirus-associated.

V gave up 5 bases and J gave up 9 bases, with 14 bases separating them. The length of the CDR3 is 13 residues. The germline gives CDR1 MNHNY, CDR2 SVGAGI (reference sequence). Assay: immunoSEQ multiplex PCR; the TCRdb copy retains only in-frame clones and omits some. The sample contains about 270,000 clones, 70% to 90% of which appear only once. Specimen: PBMCs. The origin of this receptor is a woman aged 18-35 years in good health and CMV-seronegative. The V call is TRBV6-6, the J call TRBJ2-1, with a possible D match to TRBD1 (5 bases). CDR3 nucleotides: TGTGCCAGCAGTACCAACGCAGGGTTTGAGCAGTTCTTC. This gives the protein CASSTNAGFEQFF.